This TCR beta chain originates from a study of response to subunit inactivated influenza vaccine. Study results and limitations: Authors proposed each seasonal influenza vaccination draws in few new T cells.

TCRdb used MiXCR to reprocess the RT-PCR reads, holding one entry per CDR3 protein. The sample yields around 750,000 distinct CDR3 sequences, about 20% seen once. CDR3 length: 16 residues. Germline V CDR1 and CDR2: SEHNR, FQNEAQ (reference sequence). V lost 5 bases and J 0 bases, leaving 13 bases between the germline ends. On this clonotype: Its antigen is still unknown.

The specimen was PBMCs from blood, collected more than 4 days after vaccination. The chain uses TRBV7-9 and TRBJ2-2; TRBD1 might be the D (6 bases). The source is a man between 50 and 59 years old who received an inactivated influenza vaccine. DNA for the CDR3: TGTGCCAGCAGCCCAGGACAGACCACGAACACCGGGGAGCTGTTTTTT. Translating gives CASSPGQTTNTGELFF.